Listed here are 29 T cell receptor beta chains from one sample, sequenced in a study of T cells in localized non-small cell lung cancer. This table comes from immunoSEQ multiplex PCR, and its TCRdb copy is limited to in-frame clones, with some not included. This sample has about 33,000 clones, with just over 85% found just once. Sequencing was performed on peripheral blood, taken before any cancer treatment. The receptors originated from a male donor aged 60 or over with stage III lung adenocarcinoma.

The rearrangement links TRBV2 to TRBJ1-2; tentatively, D is TRBD1 (6 bases). Trimming left V 4 bases short and J 0 bases short, with 15 bases between. This CDR3 is 16 amino acids long. Germline values: CDR1 SNHLY, CDR2 FYNNEI. As DNA, the CDR3 is TGTGCCAGCAGTGGAGGGGGGATAAACACTAACTATGGCTACACCTTC. It encodes CASSGGGINTNYGYTF.

In this sample, this clone turned up a few times. The J gene is TRBJ1-1, the V gene TRBV4-1; 7 bases agree with TRBD1. Germline CDR1 reads MGHRA; CDR2 reads YSYEKL. The V segment lost 5 bases and the J segment 4 bases; nucleotides outside the gene matches: 13. The CDR3 runs 16 residues. The CDR3 nucleotides read TGCGCCAGCAGCTCCCGGGGGAGGGGGCCTGTCACTGAAGCTTTCTTT. This translates into CASSSRGRGPVTEAFF.

For this clone: The junction and the germline gene differ at one end; a read error may be behind it. This chain connects TRBV7-9 to TRBJ2-6; tentative D call: TRBD2 (5 bases). The CDR3 consists of 15 residues. Germline V lookup: CDR1 SEHNR, CDR2 FQNEAQ (reference sequence). DNA of the CDR3: TGTGCCAGCAGCCTAGCTCAAGGTGGGGCCAACGTCCTGACTTTC. As protein: CASSLAQGGANVLTF. Together with reference TRBV7-9 and TRBJ2-6, the CDR3 gives the full variable domain: DTGVSQNPRHKITKRGQNVTFRCDPISEHNRLYWYRQTLGQGPEFLTYFQNEAQLEKSRLLSDRFSAERPKGSFSTLEIQRTEQGDSAMYLCASSLAQGGANVLTFGAGSRLTVL.

This rearrangement joins TRBV5-1 to TRBJ1-3, with 7 nucleotides matching TRBD1. The germline gives CDR1 SGHRS, CDR2 YFSETQ. V dropped 4 bases and J dropped 3; count of bases not matched to a gene: 4. This CDR3 is 14 amino acids long. The CDR3 sequence: CASSEQGNGNTIYF. The CDR3 DNA reads TGCGCCAGCAGCGAACAGGGGAATGGAAACACCATATATTTT.

J is TRBJ1-2 and V is TRBV6-1; tentative D call: TRBD1 (6 bases). Germline loops: CDR1 MNHNS, CDR2 SASEGT. The CDR3 runs 14 residues. Trimming removed 6 bases from V and 3 bases from J, with 14 bases in between. The CDR3 loop is CASREGGRDYGYTF. CDR3 coding DNA: TGTGCCAGCAGGGAGGGGGGCAGGGACTATGGCTACACCTTC.

The J gene is TRBJ1-2, the V gene TRBV7-9; 7 bases line up with TRBD1. Germline loops: CDR1 SEHNR, CDR2 FQNEAQ (reference sequence). V lost 5 bases, J lost 0 bases, and 6 bases stayed unmatched. The CDR3 covers 15 residues. As DNA, the CDR3 is TGTGCCAGCAGCCCGACAGGGCGAGCTAACTATGGCTACACCTTC. As protein: CASSPTGRANYGYTF.

This clone was counted a few times. The chain carries TRBV7-9 and TRBJ1-5; D is unresolved. This CDR3 is 14 amino acids long. V dropped 8 bases and J dropped 7 bases, with 18 bases sitting between them. Germline CDR1 is SEHNR and CDR2 is FQNEAQ (reference sequence). The CDR3 loop is CASGEVSGQQPQHF. In nucleotides, the CDR3 is TGTGCCAGCGGGGAGGTGAGTGGTCAACAGCCCCAGCATTTT.

This clone was seen a handful of times. The chain is built from TRBV10-1 and TRBJ1-2, with D possibly matching TRBD1 (5 bases). CDR1 is WNHNN, CDR2 SYGVQD, per germline (reference sequence). The CDR3 contains 13 residues. Trimming shortened V by 2 bases and J by 7 bases, and 11 bases separated the two germline ends. The CDR3 reads CASSEVPGTGYTF. As DNA, the CDR3 is TGCGCCAGCAGTGAGGTTCCAGGGACTGGCTACACCTTC.

The rearrangement joins TRBV6-1 to TRBJ1-5; tentative D call: TRBD1 (5 bases). The V gene's germline CDR1 is MNHNS and CDR2 SASEGT. The CDR3 length is 15 residues. Trimming took 3 bases from V and 0 from J, leaving 9 bases between them. The CDR3 DNA reads as TGTGCCAGCAGTGAGCGGGGGTATAGCAATCAGCCCCAGCATTTT. Protein product: CASSERGYSNQPQHF.

The chain joins TRBV5-8 to TRBJ1-5; 10 bases agree with TRBD1. After removal of 0 bases from V and 2 bases from J, the junction contained 5 bases not matched to a gene. The CDR3 contains 17 residues. Germline V gene sequence: CDR1 SGHTS, CDR2 YDEGEE. DNA for the CDR3: TGTGCCAGCAGCTTGGTAGGGGACAGGGGTGGCAATCAGCCCCAGCATTTT. Its translation: CASSLVGDRGGNQPQHF.

The V gene is TRBV5-1, the J gene TRBJ2-7, with 7 bases matching TRBD2. V was clipped by 1 base and J by 6 bases; unmatched bases: 7. From germline, CDR1 is SGHRS and CDR2 YFSETQ. This CDR3 is 14 amino acids long. CDR3 sequence reads: CASSLKASGGEQYF. DNA for the CDR3: TGCGCCAGCAGCTTGAAAGCGTCGGGGGGCGAGCAGTACTTC.

This clone was counted a single time. This chain uses TRBV15 with TRBJ2-7; 8 bases are shared with TRBD1. CDR1 and CDR2 from the germline V gene are LNHNV and YYDKDF (reference sequence). V lost 3 bases and J lost 3; bases outside the gene matches: 1. CDR3 length equals 13 residues. This CDR3 is CATSSTGGYEQYF. The CDR3 nucleotides read TGTGCCACCAGCAGTACAGGGGGCTACGAGCAGTACTTC.

The V call is TRBV6-1, the J call TRBJ1-6; D uncertain. This CDR3 region has 13 residues. With 0 bases removed from V and 10 bases from J, the gap between germline ends came to 7 bases. The germline CDR1 and CDR2 sequences are MNHNS and SASEGT. CDR3 region: CASSEANRSPLHF. CDR3 nucleotide sequence: TGTGCCAGCAGTGAAGCAAACCGATCACCCCTCCACTTT.

This clone occurred a few times. V usage is TRBV10-3 and J usage is TRBJ2-7; TRBD1 matches at 11 bases. The CDR3 sequence is 15 residues long. Germline trimming cut 2 bases from V and 6 bases from J; bases unmatched to any gene: 6. Germline lookup yields CDR1 ENHRY and CDR2 SYGVKD. The CDR3 loop reads CAISETGQGAGEQYF. CDR3 bases: TGTGCCATCAGTGAGACAGGACAGGGGGCGGGCGAGCAGTACTTC.

The table lists this clone with a count of one. The V and J genes are TRBV6-1 and TRBJ1-2; unclear D gene. This CDR3 has 13 residues. Trimming removed 7 bases from V and 3 bases from J, with 12 bases in between. From germline, CDR1 is MNHNS and CDR2 SASEGT. The CDR3, as DNA: TGTGCCAGCATGGCCCAGATTGACTATGGCTACACCTTC. Protein sequence: CASMAQIDYGYTF.

This clone has only one observation. The chain combines TRBV27 with TRBJ2-5, with D perhaps TRBD2 (5 bases). There are 14 residues in the CDR3. V lost 3 bases and J 2 bases, leaving 10 bases between the germline ends. The germline V gene encodes CDR1 MNHEY and CDR2 SMNVEV (reference sequence). The CDR3 loop reads CASSFWPGQETQYF. The CDR3 nucleotides are TGTGCCAGCAGTTTCTGGCCGGGACAAGAGACCCAGTACTTC.

The gene calls are TRBV5-4 and TRBJ1-5, with D maybe TRBD1 (6 bases). Germline loops: CDR1 SGHNT, CDR2 YYREEE (reference sequence). The length of the CDR3 is 15 residues. V lost 2 bases and J lost 5, with 14 bases in between. The CDR3 loop reads CASSFGGGRDQPQHF. In DNA form, the CDR3 reads TGTGCCAGCAGCTTTGGCGGGGGGCGCGATCAGCCCCAGCATTTT.

This chain links TRBV29-1 with TRBJ2-5; either TRBD1 or TRBD2 may supply D (6 bases each). Germline loops: CDR1 SQVTM, CDR2 ANQGSEA. The CDR3 is 14 amino acids. Trimming stripped 3 bases from V and 4 bases from J, with 15 bases between. The CDR3 here is CSVEGPGAGETQYF. DNA of the CDR3: TGCAGCGTTGAGGGTCCGGGGGCAGGAGAGACCCAGTACTTC.

This clone was recorded a few times. The chain links TRBV27 to TRBJ2-5; 10 bases align to TRBD1. Germline CDR1 and CDR2: MNHEY and SMNVEV (reference sequence). J gave up 1 base and V 3 bases, and 5 bases lay outside the gene matches. The CDR3 is made up of 16 amino acids. For the CDR3, the DNA is TGTGCCAGCAGTTTTCATTGGACAGGGGGCCAAGAGACCCAGTACTTC. The encoded protein is CASSFHWTGGQETQYF.

The CDR3 reads CASSQSRGSSYNEQFF. The CDR3 DNA is TGTGCCAGCAGCCAGTCCAGGGGGAGCTCCTACAATGAGCAGTTCTTC. This chain connects TRBV7-2 to TRBJ2-1; 7 bases line up with TRBD1. This CDR3 spans 16 amino acids. The V and J ends lost 5 bases and 0 bases, in that order; junction bases with no gene match: 7. CDR1 SGHTA and CDR2 FQGNSA come from the germline V gene.

V and J are TRBV27 and TRBJ2-7, with D maybe TRBD1 (6 bases). This CDR3 contains 13 residues. V lost 6 bases and J lost 1, with 10 bases in between. Per the germline V gene, CDR1 is MNHEY and CDR2 is SMNVEV (reference sequence). The CDR3 reads CASRLDSSYEQYF. The CDR3 DNA reads TGTGCCAGCAGACTGGACAGTTCCTACGAGCAGTACTTC.

The genes are TRBV28 and TRBJ1-4, with D unclear. Trimming removed 8 bases from V and 5 bases from J, with 12 bases in between. Germline assignment: CDR1 MDHEN and CDR2 SYDVKM. The CDR3 loop spans 13 amino acids. The CDR3 loop is CASEGSLNEKLFF. CDR3 nucleotide sequence: TGTGCCAGCGAGGGCTCCCTGAATGAAAAACTGTTTTTT. Supplemented by reference TRBV28 and TRBJ1-4, the full variable domain reads DVKVTQSSRYLVKRTGEKVFLECVQDMDHENMFWYRQDPGLGLRLIYFSYDVKMKEKGDIPEGYSVSREKKERFSLILESASTNQTSMYLCASEGSLNEKLFFGSGTQLSVL.

This chain links TRBV4-2 with TRBJ1-5, with 7 bases that match TRBD1. The germline CDR1 and CDR2 sequences are LGHNA and YNFKEQ. This CDR3 has 13 amino acids. Losses at the gene ends were 4 bases for V and 7 bases for J; bases not matched to a gene: 4. The CDR3 spells CASSREQGQPQHF. The DNA of the CDR3 is TGTGCCAGCAGCCGAGAACAGGGGCAGCCCCAGCATTTT.

This chain connects TRBV19 to TRBJ2-3; D ambiguous. The CDR3 is made up of 14 amino acids. CDR1 and CDR2 (germline): LNHDA, SQIVND (reference sequence). The ends were cut back, 5 bases at V and 4 bases at J, with 13 bases in the middle. CDR3 DNA sequence: TGTGCCAGTAGTGCACGGGCGGCAGCAGATACGCAGTATTTT. This codes for CASSARAAADTQYF.

The rearrangement joins TRBV29-1 to TRBJ1-2; the D is unclear. The CDR3 runs to 12 residues. V was pared by 5 bases and J by 3 bases, with 10 bases between. Germline lookup yields CDR1 SQVTM and CDR2 ANQGSEA. For the CDR3, the DNA is TGCAGCGTTTCCGACGGGGACTATGGCTACACCTTC. Its protein is CSVSDGDYGYTF.

This rearrangement joins TRBV28 to TRBJ2-1, with D perhaps TRBD2 (5 bases). From germline, CDR1 is MDHEN and CDR2 SYDVKM. V was trimmed by 2 bases and J by 10 bases, leaving 15 bases between them. The CDR3 has 14 amino acids. Here the CDR3 DNA reads TGTGCCAGCAGTTTACCCGCCGGGGAAAGGGAGCAGTTCTTC. Its translation is CASSLPAGEREQFF.

The V and J genes are TRBV21-1 and TRBJ2-7; TRBD1, the D gene given by the table, was not confirmed from the DNA. TRBV21-1 is recorded as a pseudogene. This CDR3 comprises 13 residues. CDR3 in amino acids: CANPDRQTYEQYF. The CDR3 DNA sequence: TGTGCCAACCCGGACAGGCAAACCTACGAGCAGTACTTC.

CDR3 residues: CASSLVNWGKNIQYF. The DNA of the CDR3 is TGTGCCAGCAGCTTAGTAAACTGGGGCAAAAACATTCAGTACTTC. The chain couples TRBV11-2 to TRBJ2-4; D call uncertain. Germline CDR1 reads SGHAT; CDR2 reads FQNNGV. V was trimmed by 1 base and J by 3 bases, leaving 10 bases between them. The CDR3 extends over 15 amino acids.

This clone was seen just once. The rearrangement joins TRBV28 to TRBJ1-4, with a possible D match to TRBD1 (5 bases). Germline V gene data show CDR1 as MDHEN and CDR2 as SYDVKM. CDR3 length equals 17 residues. V was trimmed by 1 base and J by 0 bases, leaving 12 bases between them. This CDR3 is CASSLSTGLPTNEKLFF. The CDR3 DNA reads as TGTGCCAGCAGTTTATCAACGGGGCTCCCAACTAATGAAAAACTGTTTTTT.